Described below is a single T cell receptor beta chain sequence and its context. The clone's antigen remains unknown. No quality values exist for individual bases; no much larger clone is one base distant. The library was obtained by 5' RACE. The instrument was an Illumina HiSeq 2500. A second PCR of roughly 7 to 11 cycles was run with a J-beta primer mix and a sample-barcoded 5' primer. Each TCR beta cDNA molecule received a unique molecular identifier from a template-switch 5' adaptor carrying 12 random nucleotides. Each sample yielded at least 3 million CDR3-containing paired-end reads. The Mint cDNA synthesis kit, primed by a TRBC-specific oligonucleotide, was used to synthesize first-strand cDNA from all RNA. Following uracil-DNA glycosylase treatment, a first 18-cycle PCR with universal primers M1SS and BC2_uni_R was performed on all cDNA. In the authors' own workflow: Each sample was normalized by randomly selecting 1 million high-quality reads, each carrying a distinct molecular identifier. Reads with shared molecular identifiers were discarded instead of being binned into consensus sequences. CDR3 identification, clonotype clustering and error correction used MiTCR with a Q25 quality threshold and the strictest error-elimination algorithm. A nonparametric unseen species model with Euler transformation was used to estimate lower-bound total TCR beta diversity. TCRdb trimmed the raw reads at Q25, called clones with MiXCR and kept productive beta chains. CDR3 protein sequences are deduplicated, and each keeps its most common genes and DNA. The V and J calls and clone size are TCRdb's, not the authors'. In this sample the table shows about 670,000 distinct CDR3 sequences, more than 45% of which occur a single time. Clones ranked in the top ten supply less than 15% of the sample.

This specimen belongs to a study of blood T cells in healthy people across ages (dated by TCRdb to between 2014 and 2016). The study in broad terms: Template switching captured roughly one uniquely barcoded TCR beta cDNA molecule per two T cells in model experiments. Age-related changes in TCR beta repertoire diversity were measured in the study by deep sequencing normalized with unique cDNA molecular identifiers. The donors were split into four age groups: young (average about 15 years), middle-aged (around 40), aged (over 55) and long-lived (more than 80). To avoid experimental bias, donors of different ages were spread randomly across the sequencing lanes. The study analyzed two additional independent replicas of 1 million unique cDNA reads from the same blood draw for two donors, one aged 18 to 30 and one aged 80 or older.

Broad study findings and their caveats: Compared with the aged group, more naive CD4+ T cells, fewer expanded clones and increased TCR diversity were shown by the long-lived group, suggesting age selection. Because donor CMV infection status was unknown, age-related changes in expanded clonotypes were potentially confounded. As age increased, observed TCR beta diversity per million T cells dropped in a roughly linear way, and a significant reduction was already evident by age around 41. Since profiling was done on bulk unsorted PBMCs, naive and antigen-experienced compartments could not be conclusively compared. There was a strong correlation between observed TCR beta diversity and the percentage of naive T cells measured by flow cytometry. Total diversity estimates from one million sequenced T cells were considered lower bounds and underestimates.

The 39 donors, aged roughly 6 to 95 years, were systemically healthy Caucasian individuals from Russia. Each donor gave roughly 9 milliliters of peripheral blood, drawn into EDTA-treated Vacutainer tubes. Ficoll-Paque density-gradient centrifugation was used to isolate PBMCs, with at least 7 million obtained per sample. Trizol reagent was used to extract total RNA from the PBMCs, yielding at least 5 micrograms per sample. The percentages of naive CD45RAhigh/CD27high T cells were determined by flow cytometry on a PBMC aliquot from every donor. CDR1 is given as SGHAT and CDR2 as FQNNGV, both from the germline V gene. The CDR3 numbers 15 residues from cysteine through phenylalanine. Just the 45-base CDR3 DNA is kept, in frame starting at base 1.

In this chain, TRBV11-2 is recombined with TRBJ2-7, with a tentative D call of TRBD1 or TRBD2, each matching 5 bases. The J call is doubtful: the DNA matches TRBJ2-5 better. This TCR derives from a woman older than 75 in good health. Sequencing was done on a sample of blood. The base sequence is TGTGCCAGCAGCCCCACCGGGACGATGCAAGAGACCCAGTACTTC. Its amino acids are CASSPTGTMQETQYF.